This TCR beta chain was sequenced for a study of T cells after yellow fever vaccination. Study-level information: Where fractions had low cell numbers, libraries were prepared from them with the SMART-Seq v4 Ultra Low Input RNA kit.

Germline-derived CDR1 and CDR2 are DFQATT and SNEGSKA (reference sequence). The length of the CDR3 is 15 residues. The V gene lost 1 base and the J gene lost 2 bases, with 9 bases spanning the gap. TCRdb used MiXCR to reprocess the 5' RACE reads, holding one entry per CDR3 protein. The sample has approximately 120,000 distinct CDR3 sequences, 6.5% to 8% seen once; the top ten hold around 2.5%. Many counts were recorded for this clonotype. The rearrangement uses TRBV20-1 and TRBJ1-6; weak D call: TRBD1 (5 bases). This TCR derives from a man aged 18 to 30 who received the YFV17D yellow fever vaccine. The starting material was CD4+ T cells sorted from PBMCs, obtained around 10 days after the first yellow fever vaccination. CDR3 coding DNA: TGCAGTGCTAGAGCCAGGGACGCCTATAATTCACCCCTCCACTTT. Residues: CSARARDAYNSPLHF.